Given below is one T cell receptor (beta chain) in context. What it binds is unknown. Genomic DNA per cell subset filled all wells of several immunoSEQ plates. In the sorted-subset replicate PCRs, 200 ng DNA, 25,000 to 35,000 T cell genomes, was used. Sequencing used immunoSEQ multiplex PCR; TCRdb keeps in-frame clones, though not all of them. In the table there are around 2.1 million clones, approximately 95% of which are singletons. This entry is derived from a study of shared clonotypes between healthy human individuals. Findings and caveats of the study: Four donors had 5% to 6% of their naive CD4 clonotypes in common.

The V gene end was trimmed by 4 bases and the J gene end by 9 bases; junction bases not matched to a gene: 9. The V gene's germline CDR1 is SGHVS and CDR2 FQNEAQ. This CDR3 comprises 13 residues. This sequence originates from a young man in good health. Input material: naive CD4+ T cells sorted from blood. As to subset: CD45RA+ positively selected. This chain connects TRBV7-8 to TRBJ2-7; 7 bases are a match to TRBD1. CDR3 nucleotide sequence: TGTGCCAGCAGCTGGCAGGGGGTCCGAGGGCAGTACTTC. Its translation is CASSWQGVRGQYF.